Listed below are T cell receptor beta chains from one sample, sequenced in a study of cytomegalovirus exposure and HLA in healthy donors. Clones were read by immunoSEQ multiplex PCR, and TCRdb kept only the in-frame ones, dropping some. The sample has 120,000 or so clones; 15% to 17% are singletons. The sample taken for sequencing was PBMCs. The receptors were gathered from a young woman in good health and CMV-seronegative. The CDR3 runs from the conserved cysteine through the conserved F or W. Each record gives: D gene, clone size, J gene, V gene, CDR3 DNA, CDR3 protein. A D gene is named only where the DNA matches it firmly. Expanded clones get a size class; other rows say once, few or many, or leave the size out.

D: TRBD1; size: -; J: TRBJ1-6; V: TRBV10-3; DNA: TGTGCCATCAGGGGGGACAGGAGCGACTCACCCCTCCACTTT; CDR3: CAIRGDRSDSPLHF
D: TRBD2; size: -; J: TRBJ2-7; V: TRBV27; DNA: TGTGCCAGCAGTTTAGGCGGGAGGGTTCGCGAGCAGTACTTC; CDR3: CASSLGGRVREQYF
D: TRBD1; size: few; J: TRBJ2-5; V: TRBV5-1; DNA: TGCGCCAGCAGCCCTGACAGGGGGCCCGCGTCCGAAGAGACCCAGTACTTC; CDR3: CASSPDRGPASEETQYF
D: -; size: -; J: TRBJ2-5; V: TRBV7-2; DNA: TGTGCCAGCAGCTTGGGCCGGGACTCCCAAGAGACCCAGTACTTC; CDR3: CASSLGRDSQETQYF
D: -; size: few; J: TRBJ1-5; V: TRBV25-1; DNA: TGTGCCAGCAGTGAAAGGGGCAGGGGCCGGCCCCAGCATTTT; CDR3: CASSERGRGRPQHF
D: -; size: few; J: TRBJ2-2; V: TRBV28; DNA: TGTGCCAGCAGTTTCATGGCCACCGGGGAGCTGTTTTTT; CDR3: CASSFMATGELFF
D: TRBD1; size: -; J: TRBJ2-7; V: TRBV4-3; DNA: TGCGCCAGCAGCCAAGAATCGGGACAGCCCTCCTACGAGCAGTACTTC; CDR3: CASSQESGQPSYEQYF
D: -; size: few; J: TRBJ1-2; V: TRBV7-2; DNA: TGTGCCAGCACCACAGGGATAGCTAACTATGGCTACACCTTC; CDR3: CASTTGIANYGYTF
D: TRBD2; size: few; J: TRBJ2-5; V: TRBV7-2; DNA: TGTGCCAGCAGCCGGGTAGCGGGCCAAGAGACCCAGTACTTC; CDR3: CASSRVAGQETQYF
D: TRBD1; size: few; J: TRBJ2-2; V: TRBV6-4; DNA: TGTGCCAGCAGCCCTACCGGGACAGGGCACACCGGGGAGCTGTTTTTT; CDR3: CASSPTGTGHTGELFF